What follows are 23 T cell receptor beta chains derived from one specimen sequenced in a study of graft-versus-host responses after intestinal transplantation. The data were produced by immunoSEQ multiplex PCR, yet TCRdb's version contains in-frame clones alone and is incomplete. The data hold more than 85,000 clones, with just under 95% observed a single time. The antigens for these receptors are not known. Sequencing used unstimulated CD8+ T cells sorted from spleen or lymph node cells, obtained before intestinal transplant. Every receptor here comes from a human donor who received an intestinal transplant.

This clone was counted a single time. The chain joins TRBV29-1 to TRBJ2-7, with D uncertain. Germline V gene data show CDR1 as SQVTM and CDR2 as ANQGSEA. V lost 6 bases and J lost 3, with 15 bases in between. This CDR3 has 13 residues. CDR3 sequence: CSVMTVYGYEQYF. CDR3 DNA sequence: TGCAGCGTCATGACGGTTTACGGCTACGAGCAGTACTTC.

This rearrangement joins TRBV19 to TRBJ1-4; D uncertain. CDR3 length: 14 amino acids. CDR1 and CDR2 from the germline V gene are LNHDA and SQIVND (reference sequence). The V gene lost 7 bases and the J gene lost 0 bases, with 9 bases spanning the gap. The CDR3 DNA reads TGTGCCAGTATTCCGGGCTCAACTAATGAAAAACTGTTTTTT. Encoded protein: CASIPGSTNEKLFF.

The chain combines TRBV9 with TRBJ2-3; TRBD1 or TRBD2 may be the D gene (5 bases each). The V gene lost 4 bases and the J gene lost 4 bases, with 16 bases spanning the gap. Germline V gene data show CDR1 as SGDLS and CDR2 as YYNGEE. CDR3 length equals 15 residues. The CDR3: CASSPRGLGPDTQYF. The CDR3 DNA is TGTGCCAGCAGCCCGAGGGGCCTGGGCCCAGATACGCAGTATTTT.

In this sample, this clone turned up once. This CDR3 is CASSEHRVHEQYF. The CDR3, as DNA: TGTGCCAGCAGTGAACACAGGGTCCACGAGCAGTACTTC. The chain recombines TRBV2 with TRBJ2-7, with D perhaps matching TRBD1 (6 bases). The V and J ends lost 2 bases and 5 bases respectively, with 10 bases between them. Germline V lookup: CDR1 SNHLY, CDR2 FYNNEI. The CDR3 length is 13 residues.

This clone has a single count. The J gene is TRBJ2-1, the V gene TRBV10-1, with no clear D. CDR1 and CDR2 from the germline V gene are WNHNN and SYGVQD (reference sequence). This CDR3 is 19 amino acids long. The V and J ends lost 0 bases and 1 base respectively, with 19 bases between them. CDR3 sequence reads: CASSESNFVVGGSYNEQFF. The CDR3 nucleotides are TGCGCCAGCAGTGAGTCGAATTTCGTGGTCGGTGGGTCCTACAATGAGCAGTTCTTC.

The V and J genes are TRBV7-8 and TRBJ2-5; TRBD2 aligns across 7 bases. Germline V gene sequence: CDR1 SGHVS, CDR2 FQNEAQ. CDR3 length: 13 amino acids. V shed 5 bases, J shed 7 bases, and the junction held 7 bases outside the gene matches. The DNA of the CDR3 is TGTGCCAGCAGCCCGGCGGGGGTGGGGACCCAGTACTTC. This encodes CASSPAGVGTQYF.

The V gene is TRBV7-9, the J gene TRBJ2-2; D not certain. The CDR3 loop spans 12 amino acids. CDR1 is SEHNR and CDR2 is FQNEAQ in the germline V gene (reference sequence). Deletions cut 2 bases from V and 7 bases from J, with 5 bases between. The CDR3 sequence is CASSLSVGELFF. The CDR3 DNA follows: TGTGCCAGCAGCTTATCGGTCGGGGAGCTGTTTTTT.

The chain recombines TRBV4-1 with TRBJ2-1; tentative D call: TRBD2 (6 bases). CDR1 and CDR2 from the germline V gene are MGHRA and YSYEKL. Trimming shortened V by 4 bases and J by 2 bases, and 18 bases separated the two germline ends. The CDR3 sequence is 17 residues long. The CDR3 reads CASSPYHRGITYNEQFF. The CDR3 DNA reads TGCGCCAGCAGCCCTTACCACCGGGGGATTACCTACAATGAGCAGTTCTTC.

The V gene is TRBV27, the J gene TRBJ2-1; possibly TRBD2 for D (5 bases). V lost 2 bases and J lost 0, with 8 bases in between. The CDR3 totals 15 residues. Germline loops: CDR1 MNHEY, CDR2 SMNVEV (reference sequence). The DNA of the CDR3 is TGTGCCAGCAGTTTAGGACTTGTCTCCTACAATGAGCAGTTCTTC. Encoded protein: CASSLGLVSYNEQFF.

This clone was seen more than once but under ten times. The V gene is TRBV19, the J gene TRBJ2-7; no reliable D call. The CDR3 is made up of 11 amino acids. Germline assignment: CDR1 LNHDA and CDR2 SQIVND (reference sequence). Trimming left V 5 bases short and J 2 bases short, with 4 bases between. CDR3 sequence: CASSSAYEQYF. DNA for the CDR3: TGTGCCAGTAGTTCTGCCTACGAGCAGTACTTC.

This chain connects TRBV30 to TRBJ2-1; perhaps TRBD2 as D (6 bases). There are 17 residues in the CDR3. V was shortened by 0 bases and J by 7 bases, with 22 bases between the two germline ends. Germline assignment: CDR1 GTSNPN and CDR2 SVGIG (reference sequence). In nucleotides, the CDR3 is TGTGCCTGGAGTGTACCGCCTAGGAGGGCCATTAGAAATGAGCAGTTCTTC. Amino acid sequence: CAWSVPPRRAIRNEQFF.

This chain links TRBV9 with TRBJ1-2; tentatively, D is TRBD1 (6 bases). The V gene lost 4 bases and the J gene lost 1 base, with 14 bases spanning the gap. There are 15 residues in the CDR3. CDR1 SGDLS and CDR2 YYNGEE come from the germline V gene. DNA of the CDR3: TGTGCCAGCAGCCCACGACAGGATATTAACTATGGCTACACCTTC. This gives the protein CASSPRQDINYGYTF.

This chain uses TRBV6-1 with TRBJ2-7; 10 bases line up with TRBD2. J was trimmed by 5 bases and V by 1 base; bases with no gene match: 14. The CDR3 extends over 18 amino acids. Germline V CDR1 and CDR2: MNHNS, SASEGT. The CDR3 coding sequence is TGTGCCAGCAGTGAAGTTAGGGGACTAGCGCCCTATCCTAACGAGCAGTACTTC. Its translation: CASSEVRGLAPYPNEQYF.

V gene TRBV10-3 combines with J gene TRBJ1-1; the D gene is possibly TRBD1 (6 bases). The germline V and J ends were trimmed by 4 bases and 1 base, with 13 bases remaining between them. This CDR3 is built from 15 residues. Germline values: CDR1 ENHRY, CDR2 SYGVKD. DNA of the CDR3: TGTGCCATCAGTGCAGCCGAGGGGGAGAACACTGAAGCTTTCTTT. Its protein is CAISAAEGENTEAFF.

CDR3 protein: CAISGLKGQGVPEAFF. CDR3 nucleotides: TGTGCCATCAGTGGATTGAAGGGACAGGGGGTTCCTGAAGCTTTCTTT. The V and J genes are TRBV10-3 and TRBJ1-1; 11 bases align to TRBD1. The germline gives CDR1 ENHRY, CDR2 SYGVKD. V shed 4 bases and J 6 bases; nucleotides not matched to a gene: 10. The CDR3 loop spans 16 amino acids.

Comments on this clone: Distinct nucleotide sequences in the sample also encode this CDR3. The chain combines TRBV27 with TRBJ2-1, with 11 bases that match TRBD2. The trim removed 5 bases at V and 4 bases at J, leaving 4 bases unmatched. Germline CDR1 MNHEY, CDR2 SMNVEV (reference sequence). The CDR3 is made up of 15 amino acids. The CDR3 nucleotides are TGTGCCAGCAGTCTACTAGCGGGAGTGTACAATGAGCAGTTCTTC. Translation: CASSLLAGVYNEQFF.

The chain is built from TRBV11-2 and TRBJ2-1; D could derive from TRBD1 or TRBD2 (5 bases each). CDR1 SGHAT and CDR2 FQNNGV come from the germline V gene. V lost 1 base, J lost 8 bases, and 12 bases lay in between. The CDR3 contains 14 residues. This CDR3 is CASSLVEGSDEQFF. The CDR3 nucleotides read TGTGCCAGCAGCTTAGTAGAGGGGTCGGATGAGCAGTTCTTC.

The rearrangement joins TRBV13 to TRBJ2-7; D may be TRBD2 (7 bases). Germline assignment: CDR1 PRHDT and CDR2 FYEKMQ (reference sequence). The CDR3 contains 16 residues. V lost 4 bases and J lost 6, with 22 bases in between. CDR3 region: CASSWGPGGQLLEQYF. The CDR3 DNA sequence: TGTGCCAGCAGCTGGGGGCCCGGGGGGCAATTGCTCGAGCAGTACTTC.

The chain employs TRBV5-4 and TRBJ2-3, with no clear D. CDR1 and CDR2 from the germline V gene are SGHNT and YYREEE (reference sequence). The CDR3 is 12 amino acids. Trimming took 3 bases from V and 4 from J, leaving 6 bases between them. CDR3 coding DNA: TGTGCCAGCAGCTCCGGATCAGATACGCAGTATTTT. This translates into CASSSGSDTQYF.

This clone has more than one count but fewer than ten. The chain combines TRBV19 with TRBJ1-4; TRBD1 aligns across 7 bases. The CDR3 is made up of 14 amino acids. Germline loops: CDR1 LNHDA, CDR2 SQIVND (reference sequence). J was trimmed by 7 bases and V by 5 bases; bases with no gene match: 7. CDR3 amino acids: CASSPGTVGEKLFF. DNA of the CDR3: TGTGCCAGTAGTCCCGGGACAGTTGGTGAAAAACTGTTTTTT.

The chain combines TRBV13 with TRBJ1-1, with unresolved D. V shed 0 bases and J shed 7 bases, with 6 bases lying between them. The germline V gene has CDR1 PRHDT and CDR2 FYEKMQ (reference sequence). This CDR3 comprises 12 residues. The chain's CDR3 is CASSLGLSEAFF. The CDR3 nucleotides read TGTGCCAGCAGCTTAGGATTGAGTGAAGCTTTCTTT. Full variable domain (outside the CDR3, taken from reference TRBV13 and TRBJ1-1): AAGVIQSPRHLIKEKRETATLKCYPIPRHDTVYWYQQGPGQDPQFLISFYEKMQSDKGSIPDRFSAQQFSDYHSELNMSSLELGDSALYFCASSLGLSEAFFGQGTRLTVV.

Only one count was recorded for this clone. At one boundary the junction diverges from the germline segment, which might be a read error. The chain recombines TRBV7-7 with TRBJ2-7, with D possibly being TRBD1 or TRBD2 (5 bases each). CDR1 SSHAT and CDR2 FNYEAQ come from the germline V gene (reference sequence). This CDR3 is 15 amino acids long. Here the CDR3 reads CASSFRDGPTYEQYF. The DNA of the CDR3 is TGTGCTAGCAGCTTCCGGGACGGGCCGACCTACGAGCAGTACTTC.

V is TRBV7-9 and J is TRBJ2-3; D is undetermined. V was pared by 4 bases and J by 0 bases, with 11 bases between. Per the germline V gene, CDR1 is SEHNR and CDR2 is FQNEAQ (reference sequence). This CDR3 spans 15 amino acids. For the CDR3, the DNA is TGTGCCAGCAGCTCTTCCATTGGTAGCACAGATACGCAGTATTTT. Translation: CASSSSIGSTDTQYF.